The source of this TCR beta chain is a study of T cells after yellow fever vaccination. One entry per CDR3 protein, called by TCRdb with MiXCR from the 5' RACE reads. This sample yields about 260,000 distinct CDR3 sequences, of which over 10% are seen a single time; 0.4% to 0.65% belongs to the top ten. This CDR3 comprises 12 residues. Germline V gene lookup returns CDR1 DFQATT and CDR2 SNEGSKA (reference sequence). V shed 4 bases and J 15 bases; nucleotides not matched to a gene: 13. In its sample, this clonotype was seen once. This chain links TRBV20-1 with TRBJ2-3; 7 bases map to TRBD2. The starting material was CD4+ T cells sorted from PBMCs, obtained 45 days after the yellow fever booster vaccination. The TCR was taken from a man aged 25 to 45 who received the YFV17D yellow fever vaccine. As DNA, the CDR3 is TGCAGTGCTACCCAGATGGGGACTAATCTATATTTT. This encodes CSATQMGTNLYF.